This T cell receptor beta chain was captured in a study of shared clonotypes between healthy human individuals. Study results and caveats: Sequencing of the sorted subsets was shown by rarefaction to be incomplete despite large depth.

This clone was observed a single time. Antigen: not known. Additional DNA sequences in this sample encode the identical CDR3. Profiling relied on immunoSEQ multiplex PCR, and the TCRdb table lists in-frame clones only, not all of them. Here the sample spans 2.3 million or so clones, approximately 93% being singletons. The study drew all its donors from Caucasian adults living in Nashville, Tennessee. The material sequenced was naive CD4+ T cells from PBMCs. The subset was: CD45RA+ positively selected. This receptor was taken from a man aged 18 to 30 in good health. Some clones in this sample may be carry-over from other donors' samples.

Written as DNA, the CDR3 is TGTGCCAGCAGTTTCGCGGGCAATCAGCCCCAGCATTTT. Its protein product is CASSFAGNQPQHF. The rearrangement links TRBV28 to TRBJ1-5, with unresolved D. Germline V CDR1 and CDR2: MDHEN, SYDVKM. V was shortened by 3 bases and J by 2 bases, with 5 bases between the two germline ends. The CDR3 loop spans 13 amino acids. The entire variable domain, with the rest obtained from reference TRBV28 and TRBJ1-5, is as follows: DVKVTQSSRYLVKRTGEKVFLECVQDMDHENMFWYRQDPGLGLRLIYFSYDVKMKEKGDIPEGYSVSREKKERFSLILESASTNQTSMYLCASSFAGNQPQHFGDGTRLSIL.